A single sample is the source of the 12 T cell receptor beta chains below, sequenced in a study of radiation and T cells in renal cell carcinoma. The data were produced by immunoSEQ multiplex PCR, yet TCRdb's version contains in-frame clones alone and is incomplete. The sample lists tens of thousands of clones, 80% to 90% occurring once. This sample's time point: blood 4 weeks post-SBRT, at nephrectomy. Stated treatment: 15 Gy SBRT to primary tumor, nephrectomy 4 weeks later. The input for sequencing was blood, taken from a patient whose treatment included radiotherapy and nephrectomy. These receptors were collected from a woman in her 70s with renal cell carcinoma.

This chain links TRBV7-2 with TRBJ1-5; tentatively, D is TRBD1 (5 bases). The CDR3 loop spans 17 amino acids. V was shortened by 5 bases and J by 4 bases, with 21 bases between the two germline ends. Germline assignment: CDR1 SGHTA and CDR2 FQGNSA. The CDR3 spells CASSADAGGYVNQPQHF. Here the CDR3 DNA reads TGTGCCAGCAGCGCGGATGCGGGGGGGTATGTTAATCAGCCCCAGCATTTT.

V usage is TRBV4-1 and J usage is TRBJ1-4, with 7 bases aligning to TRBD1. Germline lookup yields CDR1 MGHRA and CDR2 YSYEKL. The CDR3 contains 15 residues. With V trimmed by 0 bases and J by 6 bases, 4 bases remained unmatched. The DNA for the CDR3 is TGCGCCAGCAGCCAAGATCGAGGGGGCGATGAAAAACTGTTTTTT. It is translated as CASSQDRGGDEKLFF.

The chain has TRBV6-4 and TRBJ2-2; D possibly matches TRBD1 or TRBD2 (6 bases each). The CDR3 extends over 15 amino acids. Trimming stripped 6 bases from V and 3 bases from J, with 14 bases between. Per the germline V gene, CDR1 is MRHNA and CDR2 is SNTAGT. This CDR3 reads CASSEGGHYTGELFF. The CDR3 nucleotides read TGTGCCAGCAGCGAGGGGGGACATTACACCGGGGAGCTGTTTTTT.

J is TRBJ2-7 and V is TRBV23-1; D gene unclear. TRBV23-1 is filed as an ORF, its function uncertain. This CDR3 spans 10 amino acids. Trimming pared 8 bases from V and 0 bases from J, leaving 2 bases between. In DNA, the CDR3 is TGCGCCAGCCGCTCCTACGAGCAGTACTTC. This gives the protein CASRSYEQYF.

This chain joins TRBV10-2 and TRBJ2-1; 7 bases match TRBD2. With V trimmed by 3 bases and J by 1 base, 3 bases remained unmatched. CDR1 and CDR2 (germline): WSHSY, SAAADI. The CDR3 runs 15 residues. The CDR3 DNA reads TGCGCCAGCAGTGAAGCGGGAAGGTCCTACAATGAGCAGTTCTTC. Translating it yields CASSEAGRSYNEQFF.

The CDR3 nucleotides read TGTGCCAGCAGCTTAAAGGTCCCTAGCGGGGGGCCGGGAGATACGCAGTATTTT. Translating it yields CASSLKVPSGGPGDTQYF. The chain recombines TRBV7-2 with TRBJ2-3; 11 bases match TRBD2. The CDR3 length is 18 residues. The V gene end was trimmed by 2 bases and the J gene end by 5 bases; junction bases not matched to a gene: 12. Germline assignment: CDR1 SGHTA and CDR2 FQGNSA.

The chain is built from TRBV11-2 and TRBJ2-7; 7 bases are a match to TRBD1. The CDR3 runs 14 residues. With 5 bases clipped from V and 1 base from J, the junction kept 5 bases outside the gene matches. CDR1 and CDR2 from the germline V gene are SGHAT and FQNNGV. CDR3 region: CASSTQQGSYEQYF. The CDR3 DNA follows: TGTGCCAGCAGCACCCAACAGGGGTCCTACGAGCAGTACTTC.

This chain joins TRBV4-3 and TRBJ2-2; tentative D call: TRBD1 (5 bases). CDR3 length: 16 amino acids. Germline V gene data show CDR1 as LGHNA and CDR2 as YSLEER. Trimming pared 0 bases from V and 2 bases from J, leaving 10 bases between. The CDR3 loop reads CASSQDFRANTGELFF. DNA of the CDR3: TGCGCCAGCAGCCAAGACTTCAGGGCAAACACCGGGGAGCTGTTTTTT.

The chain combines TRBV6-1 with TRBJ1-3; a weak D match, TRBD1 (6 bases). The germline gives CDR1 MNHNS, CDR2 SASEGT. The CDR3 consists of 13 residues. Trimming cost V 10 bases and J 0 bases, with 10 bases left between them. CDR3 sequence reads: CATGQTSGNTIYF. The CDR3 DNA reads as TGTGCCACCGGACAGACCTCTGGAAACACCATATATTTT.

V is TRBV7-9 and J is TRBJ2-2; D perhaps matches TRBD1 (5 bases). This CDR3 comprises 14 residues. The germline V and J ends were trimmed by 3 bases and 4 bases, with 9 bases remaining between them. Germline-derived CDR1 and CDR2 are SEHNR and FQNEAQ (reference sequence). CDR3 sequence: CASSLDITTGELFF. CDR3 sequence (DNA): TGTGCCAGCAGCTTGGACATCACCACCGGGGAGCTGTTTTTT. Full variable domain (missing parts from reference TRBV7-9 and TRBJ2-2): DTGVSQNPRHKITKRGQNVTFRCDPISEHNRLYWYRQTLGQGPEFLTYFQNEAQLEKSRLLSDRFSAERPKGSFSTLEIQRTEQGDSAMYLCASSLDITTGELFFGEGSRLTVL.

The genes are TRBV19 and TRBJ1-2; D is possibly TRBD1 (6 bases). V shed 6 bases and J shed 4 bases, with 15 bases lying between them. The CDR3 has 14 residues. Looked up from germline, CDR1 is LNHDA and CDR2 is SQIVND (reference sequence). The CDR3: CASRSPGRGYGYTF. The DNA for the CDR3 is TGTGCCAGTAGGAGTCCCGGCAGGGGCTATGGCTACACCTTC.

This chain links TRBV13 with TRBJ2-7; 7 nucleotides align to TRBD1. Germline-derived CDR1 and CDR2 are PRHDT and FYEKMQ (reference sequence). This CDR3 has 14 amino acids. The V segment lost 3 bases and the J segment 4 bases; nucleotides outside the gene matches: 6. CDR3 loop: CASSFYRGGYEQYF. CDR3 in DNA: TGTGCCAGCAGCTTCTACAGGGGTGGTTACGAGCAGTACTTC.